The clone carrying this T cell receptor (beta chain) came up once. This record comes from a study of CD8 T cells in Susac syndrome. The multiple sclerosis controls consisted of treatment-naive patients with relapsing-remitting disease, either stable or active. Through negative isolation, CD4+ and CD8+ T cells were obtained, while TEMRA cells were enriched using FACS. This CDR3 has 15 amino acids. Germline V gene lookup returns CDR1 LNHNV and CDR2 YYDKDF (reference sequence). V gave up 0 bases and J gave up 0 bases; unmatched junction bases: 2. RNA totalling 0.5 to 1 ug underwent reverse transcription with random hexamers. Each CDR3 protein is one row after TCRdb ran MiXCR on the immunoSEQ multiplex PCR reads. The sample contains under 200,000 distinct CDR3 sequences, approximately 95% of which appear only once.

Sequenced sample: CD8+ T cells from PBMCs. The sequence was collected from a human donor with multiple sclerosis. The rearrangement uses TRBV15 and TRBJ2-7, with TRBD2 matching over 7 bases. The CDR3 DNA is TGTGCCACCAGCAGAGAGAGCGGGGACTCCTACGAGCAGTACTTC. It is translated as CATSRESGDSYEQYF.